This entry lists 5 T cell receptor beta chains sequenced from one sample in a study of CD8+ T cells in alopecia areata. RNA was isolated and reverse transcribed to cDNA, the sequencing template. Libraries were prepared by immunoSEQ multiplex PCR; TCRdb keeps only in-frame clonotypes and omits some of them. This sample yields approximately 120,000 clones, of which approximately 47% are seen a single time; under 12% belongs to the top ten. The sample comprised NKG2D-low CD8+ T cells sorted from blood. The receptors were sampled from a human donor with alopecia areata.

The CDR3 sequence: CASSPWTGYYEQYF. CDR3 in DNA: TGTGCCAGCAGTCCATGGACGGGATACTACGAGCAGTACTTC. The V and J genes are TRBV27 and TRBJ2-7, with a weak D call TRBD2 (5 bases). This CDR3 is 14 amino acids long. Germline CDR1 is MNHEY and CDR2 is SMNVEV (reference sequence). V lost 5 bases, J lost 3 bases, and 14 bases lay in between.

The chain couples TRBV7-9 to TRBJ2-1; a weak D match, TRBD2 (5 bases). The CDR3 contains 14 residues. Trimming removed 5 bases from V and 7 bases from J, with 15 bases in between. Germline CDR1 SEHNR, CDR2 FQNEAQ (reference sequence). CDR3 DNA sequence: TGTGCCAGCAGCGACCCGACGGGGAGAAATGAGCAGTTCTTC. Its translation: CASSDPTGRNEQFF.

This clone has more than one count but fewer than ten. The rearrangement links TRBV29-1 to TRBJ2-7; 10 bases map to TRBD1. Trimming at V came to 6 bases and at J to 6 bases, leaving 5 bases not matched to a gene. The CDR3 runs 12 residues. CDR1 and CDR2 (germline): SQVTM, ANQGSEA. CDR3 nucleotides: TGCAGCGTCCCGGGGACAGGGGTCGAGCAGTACTTC. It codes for CSVPGTGVEQYF.

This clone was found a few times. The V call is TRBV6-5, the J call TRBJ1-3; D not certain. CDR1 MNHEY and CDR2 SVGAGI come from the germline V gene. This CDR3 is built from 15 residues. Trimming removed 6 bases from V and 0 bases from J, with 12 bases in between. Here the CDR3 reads CASSLYRGSGNTIYF. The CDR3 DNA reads TGTGCCAGCAGCCTGTACAGAGGCTCTGGAAACACCATATATTTT.

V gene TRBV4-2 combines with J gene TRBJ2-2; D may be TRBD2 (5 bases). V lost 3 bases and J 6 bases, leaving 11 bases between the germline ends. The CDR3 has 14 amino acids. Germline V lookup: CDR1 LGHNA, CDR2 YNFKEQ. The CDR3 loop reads CASSQLLGAGELFF. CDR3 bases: TGTGCCAGCAGCCAGCTACTAGGTGCCGGGGAGCTGTTTTTT.